These 4 T cell receptor beta chains were all obtained from the same sample, sequenced in a study of shared clonotypes between healthy human individuals. The naive CD8 population came from CD45RO-negative cells selected for CCR7, without terminally differentiated effector memory CD45RA+ cells. Here immunoSEQ multiplex PCR was the method, and the copy in TCRdb shows in-frame clones only, minus some. The table lists hundreds of thousands of clones, approximately 96% of them singletons. Sequenced: naive CD8+ T cells sorted from blood. The receptor source for this set is a woman aged 30 to 39 in good health.

This chain joins TRBV25-1 and TRBJ2-5; no definite D call. Germline V gene data show CDR1 as MGHDK and CDR2 as SYGVNS. This CDR3 has 13 amino acids. Trimming shortened V by 2 bases and J by 7 bases, and 11 bases separated the two germline ends. The CDR3 spells CASSEISTGTQYF. The CDR3 DNA reads as TGTGCCAGCAGTGAAATAAGTACGGGGACCCAGTACTTC.

Points on this clone: A read error may account for a junction end that differs from germline. The chain links TRBV5-6 to TRBJ2-7; weak D call: TRBD2 (5 bases). The CDR3 is made up of 16 amino acids. Looked up from germline, CDR1 is SGHDT and CDR2 is YYEEEE. CDR3 DNA: TGTGCCAGCACCTTGAGGAGAAGAGGGTATTCGGACGAGCAGTACTTC. It encodes CASTLRRRGYSDEQYF.

The chain links TRBV13 to TRBJ2-7; the D is unclear. V lost 2 bases and J 5 bases, leaving 7 bases between the germline ends. This CDR3 region has 12 residues. CDR1 PRHDT and CDR2 FYEKMQ come from the germline V gene (reference sequence). As DNA, the CDR3 is TGTGCCAGCAGCTTATCGGGCCACGAGCAGTACTTC. Translation: CASSLSGHEQYF.

The chain combines TRBV6-4 with TRBJ2-7; no firm D call. There are 14 residues in the CDR3. Germline CDR1 and CDR2: MRHNA and SNTAGT. Trimming left V 7 bases short and J 1 base short, with 14 bases between. As DNA, the CDR3 is TGTGCCAGCATTACGGCTATCCCGTCCTACGAGCAGTACTTC. Translating it yields CASITAIPSYEQYF.